The rows below give T cell receptor beta chains drawn from one sample of a study of memory CD4+ T cells and cytomegalovirus serostatus. The protocol was immunoSEQ multiplex PCR, while the TCRdb copy is restricted to in-frame clones and leaves out a portion. Of fewer than 35,000 clones in the sample, approximately 72% are singletons; the top ten hold around 0.63%. Input material: memory CD4+ T cells from blood. The receptors shown here come from an adult in good health and CMV-seronegative. Each CDR3 is given with its conserved first and last residue. The D gene is left open where the match is weak. Size is omitted from some rows. Given values are once, few, many or a class for expanded clones.

v_gene	j_gene	d_gene	abundance	CDR3aa	CDR3nt
TRBV21-1	TRBJ2-4	NA	NA	CASSKGGSGGLRGKAKNIQYF	TGTGCCAGCAGCAAAGGGGGCAGCGGGGGGTTGAGGGGTAAAGCCAAAAACATTCAGTACTTC
TRBV4-1	TRBJ1-3	TRBD1	NA	CASRPTGTVSGNTIYF	TGCGCCAGCAGACCTACCGGGACAGTCTCTGGAAACACCATATATTTT
TRBV28	TRBJ2-3	TRBD2	NA	CASRDTLAGSSDTQYF	TGTGCCAGCAGGGACACACTAGCGGGTTCTTCAGATACGCAGTATTTT
TRBV30	TRBJ1-2	NA	few	CAWSVGGYYGYTF	TGTGCCTGGAGTGTAGGCGGCTACTATGGCTACACCTTC
TRBV25-1	TRBJ1-3	NA	NA	CASSAVSGNTIYF	TGTGCCAGCAGTGCGGTCTCTGGAAACACCATATATTTT
TRBV9	TRBJ2-2	NA	NA	CASSVGQFNAELFF	TGTGCCAGCAGCGTAGGGCAGTTTAACGCGGAGCTGTTTTTT
TRBV19	TRBJ2-4	NA	once	CASSPGGAKNIQYF	TGTGCCAGTAGCCCGGGGGGCGCCAAAAACATTCAGTACTTC
TRBV28	TRBJ2-3	NA	NA	CASRPSGLSTDTQYF	TGTGCCAGCAGACCATCAGGGTTATCCACAGATACGCAGTATTTT
TRBV6-1	TRBJ1-2	NA	few	CASSEGRFTGDYGYTF	TGTGCCAGCAGTGAAGGTCGGTTTACAGGCGACTATGGCTACACCTTC
TRBV18	TRBJ1-1	NA	NA	CASSPRTYGGSTEAFF	TGTGCCAGCTCACCACGGACTTACGGGGGTTCCACTGAAGCTTTCTTT
TRBV11-2	TRBJ1-6	NA	NA	CASSLSRGSYNSPLHF	TGTGCCAGCAGCTTATCGAGGGGATCCTATAATTCACCCCTCCACTTT
TRBV5-1	TRBJ1-2	NA	NA	CASGPGQIYGYTF	TGCGCCAGCGGTCCAGGGCAGATCTATGGCTACACCTTC
TRBV5-4	TRBJ1-4	NA	NA	CASSLHGRNEKLFF	TGTGCCAGCAGTTTACATGGACGGAATGAAAAACTGTTTTTT
TRBV6-1	TRBJ1-2	NA	NA	CASRRRGSEGYGYTF	TGTGCCAGCAGACGCAGAGGGTCGGAGGGCTACGGCTACACCTTC
TRBV11-3	TRBJ1-1	NA	NA	CASSPRNTEAFF	TGTGCCAGCAGCCCCCGAAACACTGAAGCTTTCTTT
TRBV28	TRBJ2-1	NA	NA	CASSLQGAGTALEQFF	TGTGCCAGCAGCTTACAAGGGGCGGGTACGGCCCTTGAGCAGTTCTTC
TRBV6-5	TRBJ1-6	TRBD1	few	CASSRDRAELSPLHF	TGTGCCAGCAGCCGTGACAGGGCCGAACTTTCACCCCTCCACTTT
TRBV19	TRBJ1-6	NA	NA	CASSGALNNSPLHF	TGTGCCAGTAGTGGGGCCTTAAATAATTCACCCCTCCACTTT
TRBV19	TRBJ1-2	NA	NA	CASSSRPEQGGYGYTF	TGTGCCAGTAGTTCCAGACCCGAACAGGGCGGCTATGGCTACACCTTC
TRBV2	TRBJ2-7	TRBD1	NA	CAYEAGQGSEQYF	TGTGCCTACGAGGCGGGACAGGGGTCCGAGCAGTACTTC
TRBV14	TRBJ1-1	NA	few	CASSQEPGWGVNTEAFF	TGTGCCAGCAGCCAAGAGCCCGGATGGGGGGTGAACACTGAAGCTTTCTTT
TRBV4-2	TRBJ2-7	NA	NA	CASSQRSGEQYF	TGTGCCAGCAGCCAAAGAAGTGGAGAGCAGTACTTC
TRBV5-5	TRBJ1-1	NA	NA	CASSNRVLGTEAFF	TGTGCCAGCAGCAACAGGGTTTTGGGGACTGAAGCTTTCTTT
TRBV20-1	TRBJ1-1	NA	few	CSERGGTEAFF	TGCAGTGAGCGAGGTGGCACTGAAGCTTTCTTT
TRBV4-3	TRBJ1-2	NA	NA	CASSQDAAGANYGYTF	TGCGCCAGCAGCCAAGACGCGGCAGGGGCTAACTATGGCTACACCTTC
TRBV7-2	TRBJ2-1	TRBD2	NA	CASSPEGSGGAFF	TGTGCCAGCAGCCCCGAAGGTAGCGGGGGGGCTTTCTTC
TRBV7-2	TRBJ2-7	NA	NA	CASSPEGGRGQYF	TGTGCCAGCAGCCCCGAGGGGGGACGAGGGCAGTACTTC
TRBV20-1	TRBJ1-1	NA	NA	CSTGYTEAFF	TGCAGTACAGGGTACACTGAAGCTTTCTTT
TRBV2	TRBJ1-4	TRBD1	NA	CASSFRRGREKLFF	TGTGCCAGCAGTTTTAGGAGGGGGCGTGAAAAACTGTTTTTT
TRBV30	TRBJ2-7	NA	NA	CAWKRGEQYF	TGTGCCTGGAAACGGGGCGAGCAGTACTTC
TRBV18	TRBJ2-7	TRBD1	NA	CASSSGQGAYYEQYF	TGTGCCAGCTCATCAGGACAGGGGGCGTACTACGAGCAGTACTTC
TRBV5-1	TRBJ1-2	NA	once	CASSFFLGGSFGYTF	TGCGCCAGCAGCTTTTTTTTGGGAGGGTCCTTTGGCTACACCTTC
TRBV2	TRBJ1-2	NA	NA	CASVERSYNYGYTF	TGTGCCAGCGTTGAGAGGTCATACAACTATGGCTACACCTTC
TRBV11-2	TRBJ2-1	TRBD2	NA	CASSSRTSGGWGEQFF	TGTGCCAGCAGCTCCCGGACTAGCGGGGGGTGGGGTGAGCAGTTCTTC
TRBV18	TRBJ1-1	TRBD1	once	CASSPNGQGLGTEAFF	TGTGCCAGCTCACCCAACGGACAGGGTTTAGGGACTGAAGCTTTCTTT
TRBV7-9	TRBJ1-6	TRBD1	few	CASSLEETGTHSPLHF	TGTGCCAGCAGCTTAGAGGAGACAGGGACGCATTCACCCCTCCACTTT
TRBV10-2	TRBJ1-1	NA	few	CASSETGMNTEAFF	TGCGCCAGCAGTGAGACAGGGATGAACACTGAAGCTTTCTTT
TRBV5-1	TRBJ2-2	NA	few	CASSLSDSGELFF	TGCGCCAGCAGCTTGAGTGATTCCGGGGAGCTGTTTTTT
TRBV5-1	TRBJ2-2	NA	NA	CASSLGRGDTGELFF	TGCGCCAGCAGCTTGGGCAGGGGTGACACCGGGGAGCTGTTTTTT